The 32 T cell receptor beta chains below come from one sample, sequenced in a study of blood T cell repertoires in COVID-19. Generated by immunoSEQ multiplex PCR, the TCRdb table keeps only in-frame clones and is missing some. The sample holds about 260,000 clones, 88% seen once. Material for sequencing was peripheral blood. The source is a human donor in a cohort sampled during active COVID-19.

The V and J genes are TRBV7-2 and TRBJ2-5, with D unclear. Trimming cost V 1 base and J 4 bases, with 7 bases left between them. This CDR3 comprises 13 residues. Germline V gives CDR1 SGHTA, CDR2 FQGNSA. The CDR3 region is CASSLGLGETQYF. CDR3 nucleotides: TGTGCCAGCAGCTTAGGGCTAGGAGAGACCCAGTACTTC.

This clone was seen a few times. The chain links TRBV5-1 to TRBJ1-1, with 9 bases lining up with TRBD1. Germline V gene sequence: CDR1 SGHRS, CDR2 YFSETQ. The V and J ends lost 4 bases and 8 bases, in that order; junction bases with no gene match: 9. The CDR3 runs 14 residues. Here the CDR3 reads CASSLRTGEEEAFF. For the CDR3, the DNA is TGCGCCAGCAGCCTGCGGACAGGGGAAGAAGAAGCTTTCTTT. The full variable domain, in which reference TRBV5-1 and TRBJ1-1 provide the parts outside the CDR3, is KAGVTQTPRYLIKTRGQQVTLSCSPISGHRSVSWYQQTPGQGLQFLFEYFSETQRNKGNFPGRFSGRQFSNSRSEMNVSTLELGDSALYLCASSLRTGEEEAFFGQGTRLTVV.

The rearrangement links TRBV20-1 to TRBJ2-5; tentatively, D is TRBD2 (6 bases). V was cut by 6 bases and J by 8 bases, with 13 bases left in between. Germline CDR1 DFQATT, CDR2 SNEGSKA (reference sequence). This CDR3 has 11 residues. The CDR3 DNA reads TGCAGTGCCCCCCTCGGGAGAACCCAGTACTTC. It encodes CSAPLGRTQYF.

J is TRBJ2-1 and V is TRBV27, with 10 bases that match TRBD2. Per the germline V gene, CDR1 is MNHEY and CDR2 is SMNVEV (reference sequence). This CDR3 comprises 12 residues. V lost 10 bases to trimming and J lost 7 bases; unmatched junction nucleotides: 4. The CDR3 nucleotides read TGTGCCACTAGCGGGGGCCATAATGAGCAGTTCTTC. Amino acid sequence: CATSGGHNEQFF.

The CDR3 reads CASSLAVSAEVTGELFF. The CDR3 region has the DNA TGCGCCAGCAGCTTGGCCGTCTCCGCCGAGGTGACCGGGGAGCTGTTTTTT. The V call is TRBV5-1, the J call TRBJ2-2; D is ambiguous. The CDR3 extends over 17 amino acids. CDR1 and CDR2 (germline): SGHRS, YFSETQ. V lost 0 bases, J lost 5 bases, and 17 bases lay in between.

The chain recombines TRBV9 with TRBJ2-5, with 12 nucleotides matching TRBD1. CDR1 is SGDLS, CDR2 YYNGEE, per germline. This CDR3 region has 17 residues. V shed 4 bases and J 4 bases; nucleotides not matched to a gene: 11. The CDR3 nucleotides are TGTGCCAGCAGCCCCGGGACAGGGGGCGTAGGGATAGAGACCCAGTACTTC. As protein: CASSPGTGGVGIETQYF. The full variable domain, rest sourced from reference TRBV9 and TRBJ2-5, is DSGVTQTPKHLITATGQRVTLRCSPRSGDLSVYWYQQSLDQGLQFLIQYYNGEERAKGNILERFSAQQFPDLHSELNLSSLELGDSALYFCASSPGTGGVGIETQYFGPGTRLLVL.

The chain combines TRBV7-2 with TRBJ1-6; 7 nucleotides line up with TRBD1. CDR1 and CDR2 (germline): SGHTA, FQGNSA. The CDR3 contains 15 residues. Trimming removed 5 bases from V and 7 bases from J; junction bases left unmatched: 8. The CDR3 DNA follows: TGTGCCAGCAGCGCTGGACAGGCCGCCAATTCACCCCTCCACTTT. Protein sequence: CASSAGQAANSPLHF.

The V and J genes are TRBV13 and TRBJ1-1, with a weak D call TRBD1 (5 bases). V dropped 5 bases and J dropped 7 bases, with 26 bases sitting between them. Germline assignment: CDR1 PRHDT and CDR2 FYEKMQ (reference sequence). CDR3 length: 17 residues. The CDR3 coding sequence is TGTGCCAGCAGCACGCCCCATGTAAGGGGCTATGAGAATGAAGCTTTCTTT. Its protein is CASSTPHVRGYENEAFF.

This clone was recorded only once. CDR3 sequence: CASSFAGTAQETQYF. The DNA of the CDR3 is TGTGCCAGCAGCTTTGCCGGGACAGCCCAAGAGACCCAGTACTTC. The V and J genes are TRBV5-5 and TRBJ2-5; 7 bases line up with TRBD1. V gave up 2 bases and J gave up 1 base; unmatched junction bases: 5. The CDR3 totals 15 residues. Germline-derived CDR1 and CDR2 are SGHKS and YYEKEE (reference sequence). The complete variable domain, with remaining parts taken from reference TRBV5-5 and TRBJ2-5, reads DAGVTQSPTHLIKTRGQQVTLRCSPISGHKSVSWYQQVLGQGPQFIFQYYEKEERGRGNFPDRFSARQFPNYSSELNVNALLLGDSALYLCASSFAGTAQETQYFGPGTRLLVL.

V is TRBV7-2 and J is TRBJ2-5, with D possibly matching TRBD1 (8 bases). This CDR3 spans 15 amino acids. Germline V lookup: CDR1 SGHTA, CDR2 FQGNSA. V was clipped by 5 bases and J by 5 bases, with 18 bases between them. The CDR3 DNA is TGTGCCAGCAGCCCAGGGGGCGGGAGTGGGGAGACCCAGTACTTC. This codes for CASSPGGGSGETQYF.

The chain couples TRBV6-5 to TRBJ2-2; 10 nucleotides match TRBD1. Germline V CDR1 and CDR2: MNHEY, SVGAGI. Germline trimming cut 1 base from V and 7 bases from J; bases unmatched to any gene: 6. CDR3 length: 16 residues. CDR3 protein: CASSYFGQGGGGELFF. In DNA form, the CDR3 reads TGTGCCAGCAGTTACTTCGGACAGGGGGGAGGCGGGGAGCTGTTTTTT.

This chain links TRBV30 with TRBJ2-7; no definite D call. The V end lost 5 bases, the J end lost 4 bases, and 18 bases lay between the germline ends. The CDR3 totals 14 residues. CDR1 is GTSNPN, CDR2 SVGIG, per germline (reference sequence). This chain's CDR3 is CAWPRVVAGYEQYF. The CDR3 DNA is TGTGCCTGGCCTCGGGTTGTGGCCGGGTACGAGCAGTACTTC. The full variable domain, rest sourced from reference TRBV30 and TRBJ2-7, is SQTIHQWPATLVQPVGSPLSLECTVEGTSNPNLYWYRQAAGRGLQLLFYSVGIGQISSEVPQNLSASRPQDRQFILSSKKLLLSDSGFYLCAWPRVVAGYEQYFGPGTRLTVT.

The CDR3 reads CASSPGYSGNTIYF. CDR3 DNA sequence: TGTGCCAGCAGTCCGGGTTACTCTGGAAACACCATATATTTT. The rearrangement links TRBV6-2 or TRBV6-3 to TRBJ1-3; D gene uncertain. This CDR3 has 14 amino acids. The V end lost 5 bases, the J end lost 0 bases, and 8 bases lay between the germline ends. Looked up from germline, CDR1 is MNHEY and CDR2 is SVGEGT.

This chain links TRBV7-2 with TRBJ1-5; D possibly corresponds to TRBD1 (6 bases). This CDR3 is built from 15 residues. Deletions cut 5 bases from V and 5 bases from J, with 16 bases between. Germline V lookup: CDR1 SGHTA, CDR2 FQGNSA. The CDR3 region has the DNA TGTGCCAGCAGCCCCCTTTCCAGGGGAGATCAGCCCCAGCATTTT. It yields the protein CASSPLSRGDQPQHF.

This clone was observed once. The chain links TRBV28 to TRBJ1-4, with 7 bases lining up with TRBD1. The CDR3 runs to 14 residues. The germline CDR1 and CDR2 sequences are MDHEN and SYDVKM. V shed 6 bases, J shed 7 bases, and the junction held 8 bases outside the gene matches. The CDR3 sequence: CASSRDSITEKLFF. CDR3 DNA: TGTGCCAGCAGCCGGGACAGCATCACTGAAAAACTGTTTTTT. The full variable domain, rest sourced from reference TRBV28 and TRBJ1-4, is DVKVTQSSRYLVKRTGEKVFLECVQDMDHENMFWYRQDPGLGLRLIYFSYDVKMKEKGDIPEGYSVSREKKERFSLILESASTNQTSMYLCASSRDSITEKLFFGSGTQLSVL.

The CDR3 DNA sequence: TGCGCCAGCAGCCCCCAGACAGGGGGCACTTTAGGGGAGCTGTTTTTT. The encoded protein is CASSPQTGGTLGELFF. This chain uses TRBV5-1 with TRBJ2-2, with 10 positions matching TRBD1. V lost 4 bases, J lost 8 bases, and 11 bases stayed unmatched. The germline CDR1 and CDR2 sequences are SGHRS and YFSETQ. The CDR3 sequence is 16 residues long.

The chain recombines TRBV5-8 with TRBJ1-3; D is unresolved. CDR1 is SGHTS, CDR2 YDEGEE, per germline. V lost 0 bases and J lost 2, with 24 bases in between. This CDR3 comprises 20 residues. The CDR3 loop reads CASSLARLLLEVSPGNTIYF. The CDR3 nucleotides read TGTGCCAGCAGCTTGGCTAGATTACTCCTGGAAGTTAGCCCTGGAAACACCATATATTTT.

The CDR3 sequence is CASSSLTSGRKQYF. CDR3 nucleotides: TGTGCCAGCAGTTCCCTGACTAGCGGGAGAAAGCAGTACTTC. The rearrangement uses TRBV6-6 and TRBJ2-7, with 12 bases matching TRBD2. This CDR3 has 14 residues. Germline V gives CDR1 MNHNY, CDR2 SVGAGI (reference sequence). Trimming took 4 bases from V and 8 from J; bases not matched to a gene: 6.

Written as DNA, the CDR3 is TGTGCCAGCAGTTTGGGACAGGGGATTGTGTACTTC. It yields the protein CASSLGQGIVYF. The chain recombines TRBV6-5 with TRBJ2-7, with 10 bases lining up with TRBD1. The germline CDR1 and CDR2 sequences are MNHEY and SVGAGI. J was trimmed by 12 bases and V by 4 bases; bases with no gene match: 6. This CDR3 has 12 amino acids.

V and J are TRBV10-1 and TRBJ2-3; D possibly corresponds to TRBD1 (6 bases). CDR1 and CDR2 from the germline V gene are WNHNN and SYGVQD (reference sequence). The CDR3 is 15 amino acids. V was shortened by 0 bases and J by 0 bases, with 7 bases between the two germline ends. CDR3 amino acids: CASSESDRSTDTQYF. In DNA, the CDR3 is TGCGCCAGCAGTGAGTCGGACAGAAGCACAGATACGCAGTATTTT.

The V and J genes are TRBV7-2 and TRBJ2-1, with 10 positions matching TRBD2. CDR3 length equals 14 residues. J lost 7 bases, V lost 5 bases, and 5 bases had no gene match. Germline CDR1 reads SGHTA; CDR2 reads FQGNSA. The CDR3 coding sequence is TGTGCCAGCAGCGAAGCGGGAGGGTGGAATGAGCAGTTCTTC. Translation gives CASSEAGGWNEQFF.

This rearrangement joins TRBV4-1 to TRBJ1-2; a possible D gene is TRBD1 (5 bases). The CDR3 covers 14 residues. Trimming cost V 1 base and J 3 bases, with 9 bases left between them. Germline V gives CDR1 MGHRA, CDR2 YSYEKL. CDR3 DNA sequence: TGCGCCAGCAGCCAAGTTTCGGGGGACTATGGCTACACCTTC. It codes for CASSQVSGDYGYTF.

The chain recombines TRBV3-1 (or the pseudogene TRBV3-2) with TRBJ1-2; D not certain. This CDR3 is 14 amino acids long. Germline V gene sequence: CDR1 LGHDT, CDR2 YNNKEL (reference sequence). V lost 4 bases and J 1 base, leaving 10 bases between the germline ends. CDR3 residues: CASSPGAVNYGYTF. The CDR3 region has the DNA TGTGCCAGCAGCCCGGGAGCAGTTAACTATGGCTACACCTTC.

The rearrangement links TRBV12-3 or TRBV12-4 to TRBJ2-7, with TRBD2 as a possible D gene (5 bases). This CDR3 comprises 12 residues. The V and J ends lost 6 bases and 2 bases respectively, with 8 bases between them. CDR3 region: CASRDLTYEQYF. CDR3 sequence (DNA): TGTGCCAGCAGGGACTTGACCTACGAGCAGTACTTC.

The V gene is TRBV18, the J gene TRBJ1-5; D is unresolved. Trimming shortened V by 1 base and J by 0 bases, and 22 bases separated the two germline ends. CDR3 length: 20 amino acids. Germline assignment: CDR1 KGHSH and CDR2 LQKENI. CDR3 nucleotides: TGTGCCAGCTCACCACGGAGAGGGCGCGAGGACGAGTGTAGCAATCAGCCCCAGCATTTT. Protein sequence: CASSPRRGREDECSNQPQHF.

This clone was counted at least ten times. The gene calls are TRBV2 and TRBJ2-4; 11 nucleotides align to TRBD2. CDR3 length: 16 amino acids. Germline-derived CDR1 and CDR2 are SNHLY and FYNNEI. Unmatched junction bases numbered 11, after V lost 6 bases and J lost 7 bases. The CDR3 DNA reads as TGTGCCAGCAGGCGAGTGGTAGCGGGGGGGCGGAACATTCAGTACTTC. Amino acids: CASRRVVAGGRNIQYF.

This chain connects TRBV19 to TRBJ1-2; 7 bases align to TRBD1. Unmatched junction bases numbered 14, after V lost 6 bases and J lost 7 bases. Per germline, CDR1 LNHDA and CDR2 SQIVND (reference sequence). There are 15 residues in the CDR3. The DNA of the CDR3 is TGTGCCAGTAGCGGCACGACGACAGGGATGGGTGGCTACACCTTC. Residues: CASSGTTTGMGGYTF.

This rearrangement joins TRBV6-5 to TRBJ2-7, with TRBD2 identical over 9 bases. CDR1 MNHEY and CDR2 SVGAGI come from the germline V gene. J gave up 3 bases and V 5 bases, and 2 bases lay outside the gene matches. This CDR3 has 13 amino acids. CDR3 sequence: CASSLSGSYEQYF. The CDR3 DNA sequence: TGTGCCAGCAGTCTTAGCGGGAGCTACGAGCAGTACTTC.

V gene TRBV27 combines with J gene TRBJ1-4; TRBD1 matches 7 bases. Germline-derived CDR1 and CDR2 are MNHEY and SMNVEV (reference sequence). V trimming: 4 bases; J trimming: 8 bases; junction bases outside the gene matches: 16. The CDR3 extends over 17 amino acids. CDR3 nucleotide sequence: TGTGCCAGCAGTTCCCCCTCCCCTGACAGGGTATACGAAAAACTGTTTTTT. Residues: CASSSPSPDRVYEKLFF. The full variable domain, its missing parts supplied by reference TRBV27 and TRBJ1-4, is EAQVTQNPRYLITVTGKKLTVTCSQNMNHEYMSWYRQDPGLGLRQIYYSMNVEVTDKGDVPEGYKVSRKEKRNFPLILESPSPNQTSLYFCASSSPSPDRVYEKLFFGSGTQLSVL.

The chain couples TRBV6-5 to TRBJ1-6; 9 bases agree with TRBD1. The CDR3 spans 16 residues. The ends lost 4 bases at V and 10 bases at J; junction bases unmatched: 11. Germline CDR1 is MNHEY and CDR2 is SVGAGI. The CDR3 spells CASSSAVTGGASPLHF. For the CDR3, the DNA is TGTGCCAGCAGTTCCGCGGTCACAGGGGGCGCCTCACCCCTCCACTTT.

J is TRBJ2-7 and V is TRBV4-3; D might be TRBD2 (6 bases). Germline assignment: CDR1 LGHNA and CDR2 YSLEER. This CDR3 is built from 13 residues. V lost 0 bases and J 6 bases, leaving 9 bases between the germline ends. CDR3 region: CASSQDRGSEQYF. CDR3 coding DNA: TGCGCCAGCAGCCAAGATCGGGGGAGCGAGCAGTACTTC.

The chain is built from TRBV20-1 and TRBJ2-5; 7 bases are shared with TRBD1. J lost 3 bases, V lost 3 bases, and 10 bases had no gene match. There are 15 residues in the CDR3. Germline V gene lookup returns CDR1 DFQATT and CDR2 SNEGSKA (reference sequence). This CDR3 is CSASIARGKKETQYF. DNA of the CDR3: TGCAGTGCTAGTATTGCCAGGGGGAAAAAAGAGACCCAGTACTTC.